The T cell receptor (beta chain) under discussion was sequenced for a study of T cell responses to AZD1222 COVID-19 vaccine. About the research overall: Samples with a second dose at about 4 or about 12 weeks were pooled together.

Profiled with immunoSEQ multiplex PCR; TCRdb holds only in-frame clones, not every one. This sample has 90,000 to 110,000 clones; about 85% occur once, and the top ten carry approximately 4.7%. As for this clone: The antigen is undetermined.

The CDR3 has 17 amino acids. Germline values: CDR1 KGHDR, CDR2 SFDVKD. The junction had 5 bases not matched to a gene; V was cut back by 3 bases and J by 0 bases. Regarding the study as a whole: The study found Spike-specific TCR breadth and depth rose after two AZD1222 doses. Across spike, vaccine-associated CD4 TCRs were found, dominant at 160-218 and 743-854.

The rearrangement uses TRBV24-1 and TRBJ2-2; 8 positions match TRBD1. This sequence originates from an adult in good health. The sequences come from peripheral blood, collected on day 0 of AZD1222 vaccination. CDR3 in amino acids: CATSDIRTGSNTGELFF. DNA for the CDR3: TGTGCCACCAGTGATATCCGGACAGGGTCGAACACCGGGGAGCTGTTTTTT.